Listed here are 3 T cell receptor beta chains from one sample, sequenced in a study of shared clonotypes between healthy human individuals. Assay: immunoSEQ multiplex PCR; the TCRdb copy retains only in-frame clones and omits some. The sample yields some 500,000 clones, around 96% seen once. Source material: naive CD4+ T cells sorted from blood. Stated subset: CD45RA+ positively selected. These receptors were obtained from a woman aged 25 to 39 in good health.

The rearrangement uses TRBV5-4 and TRBJ2-1; the D is unclear. Germline-derived CDR1 and CDR2 are SGHNT and YYREEE (reference sequence). V lost 4 bases to trimming and J lost 5 bases, with 19 bases between them. This CDR3 is built from 16 residues. The CDR3 here is CASSILLRPQDNEQFF. CDR3 DNA sequence: TGTGCCAGCAGCATCCTCCTCCGTCCCCAAGACAATGAGCAGTTCTTC.

In regard to this clone: This specimen includes other DNA sequences encoding the same CDR3. This chain connects TRBV5-1 to TRBJ2-5; TRBD2 is a possible D gene (5 bases). The ends were cut back, 0 bases at V and 3 bases at J, with 6 bases in the middle. The CDR3 is 13 residues long. Germline V lookup: CDR1 SGHRS, CDR2 YFSETQ. CDR3 loop: CASSLGREETQYF. The CDR3 DNA is TGCGCCAGCAGCTTGGGGCGGGAAGAGACCCAGTACTTC.

CDR3 amino acids: CASSDGTGVRSNQPQHF. The DNA for the CDR3 is TGTGCCAGCTCCGACGGGACAGGGGTTCGGAGCAATCAGCCCCAGCATTTT. This chain uses TRBV18 with TRBJ1-5, with TRBD1 identical over 10 bases. Germline values: CDR1 KGHSH, CDR2 LQKENI. The CDR3 is 17 residues long. V shed 6 bases and J 1 base; nucleotides not matched to a gene: 9. Complete variable domain (other parts from reference TRBV18 and TRBJ1-5): NAGVMQNPRHLVRRRGQEARLRCSPMKGHSHVYWYRQLPEEGLKFMVYLQKENIIDESGMPKERFSAEFPKEGPSILRIQQVVRGDSAAYFCASSDGTGVRSNQPQHFGDGTRLSIL.